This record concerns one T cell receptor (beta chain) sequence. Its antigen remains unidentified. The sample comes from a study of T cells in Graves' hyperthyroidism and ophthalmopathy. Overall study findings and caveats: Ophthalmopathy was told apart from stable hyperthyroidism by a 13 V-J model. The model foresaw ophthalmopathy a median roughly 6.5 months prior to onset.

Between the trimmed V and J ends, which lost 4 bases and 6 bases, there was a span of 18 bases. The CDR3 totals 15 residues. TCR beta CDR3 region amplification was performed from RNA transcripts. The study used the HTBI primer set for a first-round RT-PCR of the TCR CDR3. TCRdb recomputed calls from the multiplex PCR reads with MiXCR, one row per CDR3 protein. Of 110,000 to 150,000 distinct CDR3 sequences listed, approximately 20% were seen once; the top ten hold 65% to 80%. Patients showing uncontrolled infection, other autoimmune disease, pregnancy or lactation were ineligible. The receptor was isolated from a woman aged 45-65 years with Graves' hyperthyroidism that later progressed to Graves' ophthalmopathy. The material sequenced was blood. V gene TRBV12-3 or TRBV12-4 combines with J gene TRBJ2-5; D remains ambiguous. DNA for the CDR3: TGTGCCAGCAGTTCCCTTATGGGCCCACCGCAGACCCAGTACTTC. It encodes CASSSLMGPPQTQYF.